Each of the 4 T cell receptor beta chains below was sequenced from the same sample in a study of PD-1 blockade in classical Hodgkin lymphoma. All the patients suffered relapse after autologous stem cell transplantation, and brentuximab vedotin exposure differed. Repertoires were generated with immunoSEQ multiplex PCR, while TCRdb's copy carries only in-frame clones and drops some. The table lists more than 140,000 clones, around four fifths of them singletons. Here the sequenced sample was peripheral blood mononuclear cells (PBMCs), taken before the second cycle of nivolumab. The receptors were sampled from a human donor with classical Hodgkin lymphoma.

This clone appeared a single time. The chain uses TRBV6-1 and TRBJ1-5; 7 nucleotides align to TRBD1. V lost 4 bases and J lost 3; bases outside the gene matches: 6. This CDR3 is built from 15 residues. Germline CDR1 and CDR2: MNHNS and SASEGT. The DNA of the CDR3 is TGTGCCAGCAGTGTACAGGGACAGTTCAATCAGCCCCAGCATTTT. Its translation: CASSVQGQFNQPQHF.

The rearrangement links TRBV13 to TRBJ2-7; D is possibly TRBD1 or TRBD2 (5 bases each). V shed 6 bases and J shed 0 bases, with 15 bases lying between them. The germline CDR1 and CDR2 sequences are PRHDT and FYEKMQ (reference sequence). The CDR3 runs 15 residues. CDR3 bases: TGTGCCAGCAGACCATCCGGGACGGGCTCCTACGAGCAGTACTTC. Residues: CASRPSGTGSYEQYF.

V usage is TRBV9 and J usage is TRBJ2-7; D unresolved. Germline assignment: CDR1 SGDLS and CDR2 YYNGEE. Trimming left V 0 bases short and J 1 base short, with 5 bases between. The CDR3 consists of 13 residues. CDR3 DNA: TGTGCCAGCAGCGTAGATCCTTCCTACGAGCAGTACTTC. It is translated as CASSVDPSYEQYF.

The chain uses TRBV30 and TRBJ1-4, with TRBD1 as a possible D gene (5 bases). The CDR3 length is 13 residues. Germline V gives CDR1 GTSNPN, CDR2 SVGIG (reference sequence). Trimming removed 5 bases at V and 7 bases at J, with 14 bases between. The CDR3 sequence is CAWGGRFGEKLFF. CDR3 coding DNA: TGTGCCTGGGGGGGACGGTTCGGTGAAAAACTGTTTTTT.